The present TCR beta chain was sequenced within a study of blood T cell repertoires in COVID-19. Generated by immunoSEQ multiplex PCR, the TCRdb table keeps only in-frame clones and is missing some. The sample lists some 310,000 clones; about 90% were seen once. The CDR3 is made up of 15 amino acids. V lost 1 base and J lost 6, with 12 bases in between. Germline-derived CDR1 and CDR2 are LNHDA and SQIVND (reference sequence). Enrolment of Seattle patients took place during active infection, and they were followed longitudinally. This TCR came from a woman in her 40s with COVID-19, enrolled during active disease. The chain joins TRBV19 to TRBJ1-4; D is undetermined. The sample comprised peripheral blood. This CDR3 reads CASSIVPGRHEKLFF. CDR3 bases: TGTGCCAGTAGTATAGTACCGGGTCGACATGAAAAACTGTTTTTT.